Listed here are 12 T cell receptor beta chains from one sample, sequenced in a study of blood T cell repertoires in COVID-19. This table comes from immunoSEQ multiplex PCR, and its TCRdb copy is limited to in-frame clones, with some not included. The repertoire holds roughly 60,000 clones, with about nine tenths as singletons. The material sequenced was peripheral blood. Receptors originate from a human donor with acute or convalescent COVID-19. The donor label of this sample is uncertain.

DNA for the CDR3: TGTGCCAGTAGTTTTAATTCGGGACACTATAGCAATCAGCCCCAGCATTTT. Translating gives CASSFNSGHYSNQPQHF. This chain joins TRBV19 and TRBJ1-5; tentatively, D is TRBD1 (6 bases). V shed 5 bases and J shed 0 bases, with 17 bases lying between them. The germline CDR1 and CDR2 sequences are LNHDA and SQIVND (reference sequence). This CDR3 has 17 residues. Combining the CDR3 with reference TRBV19 and TRBJ1-5 gives the whole variable domain DGGITQSPKYLFRKEGQNVTLSCEQNLNHDAMYWYRQDPGQGLRLIYYSQIVNDFQKGDIAEGYSVSREKKESFPLTVTSAQKNPTAFYLCASSFNSGHYSNQPQHFGDGTRLSIL.

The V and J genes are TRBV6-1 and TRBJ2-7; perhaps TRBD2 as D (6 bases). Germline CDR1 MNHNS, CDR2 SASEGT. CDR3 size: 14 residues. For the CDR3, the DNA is TGTGCCTGCAGTGATGGGCGGGGCCCCTACGAGCAGTACGTC. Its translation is CACSDGRGPYEQYV.

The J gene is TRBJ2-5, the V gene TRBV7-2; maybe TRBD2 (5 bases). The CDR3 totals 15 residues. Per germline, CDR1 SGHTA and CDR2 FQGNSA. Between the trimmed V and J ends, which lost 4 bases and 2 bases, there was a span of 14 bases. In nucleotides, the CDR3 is TGTGCCAGCAGCTCCCAGTACGGGATTCAAGAGACCCAGTACTTC. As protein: CASSSQYGIQETQYF.

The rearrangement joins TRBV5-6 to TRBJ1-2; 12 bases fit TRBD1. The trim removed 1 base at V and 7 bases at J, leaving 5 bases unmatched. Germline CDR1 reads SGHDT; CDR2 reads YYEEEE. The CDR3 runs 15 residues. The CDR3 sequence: CASSLLGQGASGYTF. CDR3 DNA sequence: TGTGCCAGCAGCTTGCTGGGACAGGGGGCTTCTGGCTACACCTTC.

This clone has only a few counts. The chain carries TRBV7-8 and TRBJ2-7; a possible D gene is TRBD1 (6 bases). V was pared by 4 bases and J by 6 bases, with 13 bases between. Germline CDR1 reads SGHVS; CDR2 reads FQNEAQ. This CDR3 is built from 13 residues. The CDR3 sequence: CASSSTGFFEQYF. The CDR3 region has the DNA TGTGCCAGCAGCTCTACAGGGTTTTTCGAGCAGTACTTC.

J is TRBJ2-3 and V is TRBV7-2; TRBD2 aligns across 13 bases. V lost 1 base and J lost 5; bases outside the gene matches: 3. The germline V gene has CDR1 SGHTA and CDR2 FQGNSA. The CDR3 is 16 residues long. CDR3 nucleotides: TGTGCCAGCAGCTTAGAACTAGCGGGGGGGCGAGATACGCAGTATTTT. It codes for CASSLELAGGRDTQYF.

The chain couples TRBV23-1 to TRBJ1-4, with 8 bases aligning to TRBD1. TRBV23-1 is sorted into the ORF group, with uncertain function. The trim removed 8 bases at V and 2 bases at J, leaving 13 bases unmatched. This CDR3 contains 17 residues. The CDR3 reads CASRERQGQGTNEKLFF. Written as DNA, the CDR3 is TGCGCCAGCCGTGAGCGACAGGGGCAAGGCACTAATGAAAAACTGTTTTTT.

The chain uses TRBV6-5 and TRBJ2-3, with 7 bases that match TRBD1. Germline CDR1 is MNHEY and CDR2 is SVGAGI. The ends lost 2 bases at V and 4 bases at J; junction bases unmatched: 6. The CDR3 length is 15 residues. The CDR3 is CASSYGRGRADTQYF. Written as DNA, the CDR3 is TGTGCCAGCAGTTACGGTAGGGGGCGAGCAGATACGCAGTATTTT.

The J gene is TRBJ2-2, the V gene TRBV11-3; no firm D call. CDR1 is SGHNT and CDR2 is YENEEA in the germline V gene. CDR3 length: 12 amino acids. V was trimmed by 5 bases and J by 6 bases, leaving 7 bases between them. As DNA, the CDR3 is TGTGCCAGCAGCCCCCTATCCGGGGAGCTGTTTTTT. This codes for CASSPLSGELFF.

CDR3 DNA sequence: TGCAGTGCTAGTTTCGGTTATAGCAATCAGCCCCAGCATTTT. It translates to CSASFGYSNQPQHF. The chain employs TRBV20-1 and TRBJ1-5; D remains unclear. Trimming removed 3 bases at V and 0 bases at J, with 9 bases between. The CDR3 has 14 amino acids. Germline CDR1 and CDR2: DFQATT and SNEGSKA (reference sequence).

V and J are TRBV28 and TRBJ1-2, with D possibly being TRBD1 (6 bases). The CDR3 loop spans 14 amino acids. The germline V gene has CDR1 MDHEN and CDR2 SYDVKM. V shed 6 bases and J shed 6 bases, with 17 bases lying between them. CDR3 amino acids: CASRRQASLHGYTF. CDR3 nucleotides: TGTGCCAGCAGGCGACAGGCCTCACTACATGGCTACACCTTC.

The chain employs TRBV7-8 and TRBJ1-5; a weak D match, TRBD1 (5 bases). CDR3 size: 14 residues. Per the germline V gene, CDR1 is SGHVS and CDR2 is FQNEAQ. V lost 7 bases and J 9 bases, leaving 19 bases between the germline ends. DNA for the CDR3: TGTGCCAGCATCGACGCAGGGATTCAAGGGCCCCAGCATTTT. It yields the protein CASIDAGIQGPQHF.